This passage covers 5 T cell receptor beta chains from one sample sequenced in a study of blood T cells in healthy people across ages (dated by TCRdb to the mid-2010s). The library came from 5' RACE. A second PCR of about 6 to 11 cycles was performed with a sample-barcoded 5' primer and a J-beta primer mix. TCRdb reran the public reads through fastp at Q25 and MiXCR, keeping productive beta chains. Entries that share a CDR3 protein sequence are merged under the most common genes and DNA. A total of over 1,500,000 distinct CDR3 sequences appear in this sample, roughly two fifths of them only once. Clones ranked in the top ten supply about 23% of the sample. The sample comprised blood. Receptors originate from a human donor in good health.

V usage is TRBV28 and J usage is TRBJ2-3; D possibly corresponds to TRBD2 (7 bases). The CDR3 runs 16 residues. Trimming took off 4 bases at V and 2 bases at J, with 16 bases between the two ends. The germline V gene encodes CDR1 MDHEN and CDR2 SYDVKM. CDR3 sequence reads: CASSSVGRGPTDTQYF. In DNA, the CDR3 is TGTGCCAGCAGTTCTGTAGGGCGGGGGCCCACAGATACGCAGTATTTT. Supplemented by reference TRBV28 and TRBJ2-3, the full variable domain reads DVKVTQSSRYLVKRTGEKVFLECVQDMDHENMFWYRQDPGLGLRLIYFSYDVKMKEKGDIPEGYSVSREKKERFSLILESASTNQTSMYLCASSSVGRGPTDTQYFGPGTRLTVL.

The V and J genes are TRBV2 and TRBJ2-1; TRBD2 matches 7 bases. J gave up 9 bases and V 3 bases, and 8 bases lay outside the gene matches. The CDR3 consists of 14 residues. CDR1 is SNHLY, CDR2 FYNNEI, per germline. The CDR3 loop is CASSDGTTLGEQFF. The CDR3 region has the DNA TGTGCCAGCAGTGATGGGACTACCCTGGGTGAGCAGTTCTTC.

The sample holds a few counts of this clonotype. The chain employs TRBV11-1 and TRBJ2-1; a weak D match, TRBD1 (6 bases). Per the germline V gene, CDR1 is SGHAT and CDR2 is FQDESV (reference sequence). The CDR3 sequence is 15 residues long. V lost 6 bases to trimming and J lost 1 base, with 13 bases between them. CDR3 sequence (DNA): TGTGCCAGCAGGCCGGGACACCAGTCCTACAATGAGCAGTTCTTC. Residues: CASRPGHQSYNEQFF.

V is TRBV20-1 and J is TRBJ2-5, with 7 bases lining up with TRBD2. The J call is doubtful: the DNA matches TRBJ2-7 better. Germline V lookup: CDR1 DFQATT, CDR2 SNEGSKA (reference sequence). This CDR3 has 16 residues. The CDR3 protein is CSATPVGGKSVYEQYF. The CDR3 coding sequence is TGCAGTGCTACCCCAGTGGGGGGGAAGTCCGTTTACGAGCAGTACTTC.

The rearrangement links TRBV20-1 to TRBJ2-1; TRBD2 is a possible D gene (6 bases). Germline V lookup: CDR1 DFQATT, CDR2 SNEGSKA (reference sequence). The CDR3 is made up of 17 amino acids. Trimming removed 6 bases at V and 0 bases at J, with 21 bases between. CDR3: CSAQDFQRAFSYNEQFF. For the CDR3, the DNA is TGCAGTGCGCAAGACTTCCAGCGGGCTTTCTCCTACAATGAGCAGTTCTTC.